This T cell receptor (beta chain) emerged from a study of T cells in Graves' hyperthyroidism and ophthalmopathy. The V gene's germline CDR1 is SGDLS and CDR2 YYNGEE. The CDR3 has 17 amino acids. V was clipped by 0 bases and J by 2 bases, with 16 bases between them. A lack of ophthalmopathy progression within 18 months defined stable Graves' hyperthyroidism. Among the patients, aged 18 to 65, hyperthyroidism was newly diagnosed and had lasted under 2 months. Template material for amplifying TCR beta CDR3 regions consisted of RNA transcripts. When the TCR CDR3 underwent first-round RT-PCR, the HTBI primer set was used. TCRdb re-derived calls from the multiplex PCR reads in MiXCR, one entry per CDR3 protein. The sample holds about 560,000 distinct CDR3 sequences, 15% to 18% seen once. Worth noting for this clonotype: Its cognate antigen is unknown.

Regarding the study as a whole: Researchers report that a 13 V-J model separated ophthalmopathy from stable hyperthyroidism.

The chain carries TRBV9 and TRBJ2-3; perhaps D is TRBD1 or TRBD2 (5 bases each). The sequencing sample was made of blood. This clonotype was obtained from a woman in her twenties or thirties with Graves' hyperthyroidism. This CDR3 reads CASSVGPDWGYTDTQYF. DNA of the CDR3: TGTGCCAGCAGCGTAGGGCCGGACTGGGGGTACACAGATACGCAGTATTTT. The full variable domain, its missing parts supplied by reference TRBV9 and TRBJ2-3, is DSGVTQTPKHLITATGQRVTLRCSPRSGDLSVYWYQQSLDQGLQFLIQYYNGEERAKGNILERFSAQQFPDLHSELNLSSLELGDSALYFCASSVGPDWGYTDTQYFGPGTRLTVL.